Listed here are 21 T cell receptor beta chains from one sample, sequenced in a study of shared clonotypes between healthy human individuals. Data came from immunoSEQ multiplex PCR; TCRdb stores just in-frame clones and leaves some out. This sample carries millions of clones, around 90% of them seen once, and the ten largest clones take 0.11% to 0.15%. The sequencing input was naive CD4+ T cells sorted from blood. Subset described: CD45RA+ positively selected. The receptors come from a man aged 18 to 35 in good health.

V usage is TRBV19 and J usage is TRBJ2-1, with TRBD2 as a possible D gene (5 bases). This CDR3 is built from 12 residues. From germline, CDR1 is LNHDA and CDR2 SQIVND (reference sequence). V was clipped by 8 bases and J by 6 bases, with 11 bases between them. The CDR3 reads CASGGYLNEQFF. The CDR3 nucleotides read TGTGCCAGTGGAGGCTACCTCAATGAGCAGTTCTTC.

The rearrangement joins TRBV4-1 to TRBJ2-1; 11 bases fit TRBD2. J gave up 5 bases and V 0 bases, and 3 bases lay outside the gene matches. Per germline, CDR1 MGHRA and CDR2 YSYEKL. The CDR3 has 16 residues. The CDR3 DNA follows: TGCGCCAGCAGCCAAGAAGGGACTAGCGGAGACAATGAGCAGTTCTTC. It yields the protein CASSQEGTSGDNEQFF.

This clone was seen a few times. The chain combines TRBV6-6 with TRBJ1-5; D is uncertain. Per the germline V gene, CDR1 is MNHNY and CDR2 is SVGAGI (reference sequence). The CDR3 totals 8 residues. Trimming shortened V by 9 bases and J by 13 bases, and 7 bases separated the two germline ends. DNA for the CDR3: TGTGCCAGGAGACCGCAGCATTTT. Residues: CARRPQHF.

The rearrangement uses TRBV4-1 and TRBJ2-1; D not certain. Germline-derived CDR1 and CDR2 are MGHRA and YSYEKL. The V end lost 2 bases, the J end lost 2 bases, and 13 bases lay between the germline ends. The CDR3 covers 16 residues. The CDR3 region is CASSQPPTAAYNEQFF. DNA for the CDR3: TGCGCCAGCAGCCAACCCCCAACGGCTGCCTACAATGAGCAGTTCTTC.

The chain couples TRBV6-1 to TRBJ2-3; possible D gene TRBD2, 5 bases. V was shortened by 10 bases and J by 5 bases, with 19 bases between the two germline ends. The CDR3 consists of 14 residues. Germline V gene data show CDR1 as MNHNS and CDR2 as SASEGT. CDR3 in amino acids: CATKTREYQDTQYF. CDR3 sequence (DNA): TGTGCCACCAAAACTAGGGAATATCAAGATACGCAGTATTTT.

V is TRBV4-1 and J is TRBJ1-1; D unresolved. CDR1 is MGHRA and CDR2 is YSYEKL in the germline V gene. The V and J ends lost 4 bases and 0 bases respectively, with 18 bases between them. This CDR3 spans 17 amino acids. CDR3 in amino acids: CASSPSEGTYVNTEAFF. The CDR3 nucleotides read TGCGCCAGCAGCCCATCAGAGGGAACGTACGTGAACACTGAAGCTTTCTTT.

The chain employs TRBV4-1 and TRBJ1-1; D is unresolved. The V gene's germline CDR1 is MGHRA and CDR2 YSYEKL. Between the trimmed V and J ends, which lost 1 base and 0 bases, there was a span of 6 bases. The CDR3 is 14 amino acids. The CDR3 DNA follows: TGCGCCAGCAGCCAAGGTGCTATGAACACTGAAGCTTTCTTT. Residues: CASSQGAMNTEAFF.

In regard to this clone: The same CDR3 also results from other DNA sequences found in this sample. Here the CDR3 reads CASSRGGPDTQYF. DNA of the CDR3: TGTGCCAGCAGCCGCGGGGGACCAGATACGCAGTATTTT. The rearrangement uses TRBV6-5 and TRBJ2-3, with 7 bases lining up with TRBD2. Trimming took 6 bases from V and 4 from J; bases not matched to a gene: 4. This CDR3 has 13 residues. The V gene's germline CDR1 is MNHEY and CDR2 SVGAGI.

Worth noting for this clone: This CDR3 is also generated by other DNA sequences in the sample. The gene calls are TRBV29-1 and TRBJ2-2, with TRBD1 matching over 7 bases. Looked up from germline, CDR1 is SQVTM and CDR2 is ANQGSEA. The CDR3 runs to 12 residues. Trimming removed 7 bases from V and 6 bases from J; junction bases left unmatched: 5. CDR3 region: CSAGQGAGELFF. The CDR3 nucleotides read TGCAGCGCGGGTCAGGGGGCCGGGGAGCTGTTTTTT.

This sequence joins TRBV7-2 and TRBJ2-1; perhaps TRBD1 as D (6 bases). Trimming pared 5 bases from V and 9 bases from J, leaving 20 bases between. Germline CDR1 is SGHTA and CDR2 is FQGNSA. This CDR3 spans 15 amino acids. The CDR3 protein is CASSQGRYRATEQFF. Written as DNA, the CDR3 is TGTGCCAGCAGCCAAGGCAGGTACAGGGCGACTGAGCAGTTCTTC.

The chain carries TRBV19 and TRBJ2-3; no clear D gene. V was clipped by 5 bases and J by 4 bases, with 22 bases between them. The CDR3 totals 17 residues. Germline V gene lookup returns CDR1 LNHDA and CDR2 SQIVND (reference sequence). The CDR3 loop is CASSFSGPFFQSDTQYF. CDR3 nucleotides: TGTGCCAGTAGTTTCTCCGGGCCTTTCTTCCAATCAGATACGCAGTATTTT.

The V gene is TRBV30, the J gene TRBJ1-4; 10 bases fit TRBD1. J gave up 8 bases and V 1 base, and 7 bases lay outside the gene matches. Germline V gives CDR1 GTSNPN, CDR2 SVGIG (reference sequence). CDR3 length equals 15 residues. This chain's CDR3 is CAWSAGQGKIEKLFF. DNA for the CDR3: TGTGCCTGGAGTGCGGGACAGGGGAAGATAGAAAAACTGTTTTTT.

The chain employs TRBV10-1 and TRBJ1-1; TRBD1 is a possible D gene (5 bases). Deletions cut 5 bases from V and 1 base from J, with 11 bases between. CDR1 WNHNN and CDR2 SYGVQD come from the germline V gene (reference sequence). The CDR3 spans 14 residues. This chain's CDR3 is CASSPGNRNTEAFF. CDR3 sequence (DNA): TGCGCCAGCAGTCCAGGGAATCGGAACACTGAAGCTTTCTTT.

This chain links TRBV30 with TRBJ2-1; TRBD2 aligns across 10 bases. Unmatched junction bases numbered 13, after V lost 5 bases and J lost 6 bases. The CDR3 is 16 amino acids. CDR1 and CDR2 (germline): GTSNPN, SVGIG (reference sequence). CDR3: CAWGSGGIVFLNEQFF. In DNA form, the CDR3 reads TGTGCCTGGGGTAGCGGGGGGATAGTTTTTCTCAATGAGCAGTTCTTC.

The chain uses TRBV2 and TRBJ2-5; TRBD2 matches 9 bases. V was clipped by 9 bases and J by 4 bases; unmatched bases: 0. The CDR3 extends over 11 amino acids. The germline V gene encodes CDR1 SNHLY and CDR2 FYNNEI. CDR3 bases: TGTGCCAGAGCGGGAGGAGAGACCCAGTACTTC. Translating gives CARAGGETQYF.

In its sample, this clone was seen once. The V and J genes are TRBV5-1 and TRBJ1-1; D gene ambiguous. CDR1 is SGHRS and CDR2 is YFSETQ in the germline V gene. The CDR3 totals 13 residues. Trimming removed 6 bases from V and 2 bases from J, with 11 bases in between. DNA of the CDR3: TGCGCCAGCACCCGGACGGCAAACACTGAAGCTTTCTTT. This translates into CASTRTANTEAFF.

Regarding this clone: This CDR3 is also generated by other DNA sequences in the sample. The rearrangement joins TRBV18 to TRBJ2-5; TRBD1 aligns across 7 bases. The V gene's germline CDR1 is KGHSH and CDR2 LQKENI. This CDR3 comprises 14 residues. Trimming at V came to 4 bases and at J to 1 base, leaving 3 bases not matched to a gene. Here the CDR3 DNA reads TGTGCCAGCTCACTATCAGGGGGCCAAGAGACCCAGTACTTC. This sequence encodes CASSLSGGQETQYF.

The chain combines TRBV30 with TRBJ2-3; 11 nucleotides align to TRBD2. Per the germline V gene, CDR1 is GTSNPN and CDR2 is SVGIG (reference sequence). The CDR3 covers 15 residues. V gave up 1 base and J gave up 1 base; unmatched junction bases: 1. CDR3 amino acids: CAWSELAGGTDTQYF. DNA for the CDR3: TGTGCCTGGAGTGAACTAGCGGGGGGCACAGATACGCAGTATTTT.

The chain combines TRBV2 with TRBJ2-1; maybe TRBD2 (5 bases). Trimming took off 4 bases at V and 0 bases at J, with 13 bases between the two ends. CDR1 is SNHLY, CDR2 FYNNEI, per germline. The CDR3 sequence is 16 residues long. Written as DNA, the CDR3 is TGTGCCAGCAGTGCCTCGGGTGGGAGCTCCTACAATGAGCAGTTCTTC. It codes for CASSASGGSSYNEQFF.

V usage is TRBV19 and J usage is TRBJ2-2; D assignment may be TRBD1 or TRBD2 (5 bases each). This CDR3 contains 14 residues. Trimming pared 7 bases from V and 3 bases from J, leaving 12 bases between. Per the germline V gene, CDR1 is LNHDA and CDR2 is SQIVND (reference sequence). CDR3 in amino acids: CASTRDGYTGELFF. CDR3 DNA sequence: TGTGCCAGTACGAGGGACGGGTACACCGGGGAGCTGTTTTTT.

On this clone: Within the sample, other DNA sequences also encode this same CDR3. The genes are TRBV19 and TRBJ2-5; TRBD1 matches 8 bases. Germline V lookup: CDR1 LNHDA, CDR2 SQIVND (reference sequence). The CDR3 loop spans 15 amino acids. After removal of 1 base from V and 4 bases from J, the junction contained 5 bases not matched to a gene. The CDR3 sequence: CASSIVAGGSETQYF. The CDR3 region has the DNA TGTGCCAGTAGTATAGTGGCAGGGGGCTCAGAGACCCAGTACTTC. Filled out from reference TRBV19 and TRBJ2-5, the complete variable domain reads DGGITQSPKYLFRKEGQNVTLSCEQNLNHDAMYWYRQDPGQGLRLIYYSQIVNDFQKGDIAEGYSVSREKKESFPLTVTSAQKNPTAFYLCASSIVAGGSETQYFGPGTRLLVL.